The source of this T cell receptor (beta chain) is a study of blood T cell repertoires in COVID-19. Study-level information: Acute-phase and convalescent COVID-19 samples originated in the United States, Italy and Spain. From T cells, B-cell-depleted T cells, or PBMCs came the material, which was cDNA or gDNA.

V was shortened by 4 bases and J by 0 bases, with 14 bases between the two germline ends. This CDR3 spans 16 amino acids. The germline gives CDR1 SGDLS, CDR2 YYNGEE. In the original processing: Estimates of nucleated cell counts were drawn from the amplification of reference gene primers. Here immunoSEQ multiplex PCR was the method, and the copy in TCRdb shows in-frame clones only, minus some. That table furnishes V, J and clone size, whereas the DNA furnished D and trimming. The sample lists just over 150,000 clones, about 85% occurring once. The source of this sequence is a woman aged 65 to 85 with acute or convalescent COVID-19. The sequencing sample was made of peripheral blood. The rearrangement uses TRBV9 and TRBJ1-3; D possibly corresponds to TRBD1 (5 bases). This CDR3 reads CASSIYQGNSGNTIYF. As DNA, the CDR3 is TGTGCCAGCAGCATTTACCAGGGTAACTCTGGAAACACCATATATTTT.